This T cell receptor (beta chain) is drawn from a study of technical replicates of blood from a few donors. V lost 0 bases and J lost 7; bases outside the gene matches: 11. The germline CDR1 and CDR2 sequences are SGHRS and YFSETQ. CDR3 length: 16 residues. TCRdb keeps only in-frame clones here, not all; method: immunoSEQ multiplex PCR. The sample consists of 60,000 to 80,000 clones, around 92% of them appearing once. The sample was PBMCs. This chain joins TRBV5-1 and TRBJ1-2; 8 bases align to TRBD1. This TCR was recovered from a human donor in good health. Some clones in this sample may be carry-over from other donors' samples. CDR3 protein: CASSLAMGQDLLGYTF. CDR3 in DNA: TGCGCCAGCAGCTTGGCGATGGGACAGGATTTACTTGGCTACACCTTC.